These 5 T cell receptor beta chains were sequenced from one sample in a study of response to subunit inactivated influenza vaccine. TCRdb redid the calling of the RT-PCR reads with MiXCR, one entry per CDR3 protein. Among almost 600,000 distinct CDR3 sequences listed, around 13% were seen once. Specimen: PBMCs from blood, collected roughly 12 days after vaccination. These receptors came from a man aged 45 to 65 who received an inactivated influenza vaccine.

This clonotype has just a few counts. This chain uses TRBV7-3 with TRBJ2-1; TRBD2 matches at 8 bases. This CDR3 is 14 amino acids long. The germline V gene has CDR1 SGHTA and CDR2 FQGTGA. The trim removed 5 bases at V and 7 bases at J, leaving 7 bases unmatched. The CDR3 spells CASSRAGTSNEQFF. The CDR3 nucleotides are TGTGCCAGCAGCCGGGCCGGGACTAGTAATGAGCAGTTCTTC.

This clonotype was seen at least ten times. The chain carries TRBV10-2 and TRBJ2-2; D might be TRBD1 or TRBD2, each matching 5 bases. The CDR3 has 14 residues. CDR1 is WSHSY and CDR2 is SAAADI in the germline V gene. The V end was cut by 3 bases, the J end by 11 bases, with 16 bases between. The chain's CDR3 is CASSDQHRGRELFF. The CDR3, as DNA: TGCGCCAGCAGTGATCAGCACCGGGGACGAGAGCTGTTTTTT.

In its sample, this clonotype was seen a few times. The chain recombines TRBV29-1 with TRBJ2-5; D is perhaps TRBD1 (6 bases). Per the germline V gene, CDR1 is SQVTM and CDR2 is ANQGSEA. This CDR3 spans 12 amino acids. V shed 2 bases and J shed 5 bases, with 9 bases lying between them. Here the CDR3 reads CSVEQGRETQYF. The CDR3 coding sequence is TGCAGCGTTGAACAGGGGCGGGAGACCCAGTACTTC.

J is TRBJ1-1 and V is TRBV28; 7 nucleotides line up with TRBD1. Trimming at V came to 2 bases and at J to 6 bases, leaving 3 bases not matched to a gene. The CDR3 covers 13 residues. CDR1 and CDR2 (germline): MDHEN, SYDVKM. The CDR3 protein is CASSLPQGSEAFF. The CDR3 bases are TGTGCCAGCAGTTTACCACAGGGGTCTGAAGCTTTCTTT.

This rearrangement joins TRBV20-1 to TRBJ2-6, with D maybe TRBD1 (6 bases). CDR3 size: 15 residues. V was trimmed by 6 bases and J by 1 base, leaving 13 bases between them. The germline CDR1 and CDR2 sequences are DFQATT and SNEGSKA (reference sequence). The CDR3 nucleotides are TGCAGTGCGCCGGTCCAGGGGTCTGGGGCCAACGTCCTGACTTTC. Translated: CSAPVQGSGANVLTF.